What follows is one T cell receptor beta chain and its context. The antigen is not known. Sequenced by immunoSEQ multiplex PCR; TCRdb stores in-frame clones only, minus some. The sample contains tens of thousands of clones, around nine tenths of which appear only once. The CDR3 runs 14 residues. Germline lookup yields CDR1 SGHTA and CDR2 FQGNSA. V lost 1 base, J lost 4 bases, and 10 bases lay in between. The sample belongs to a study of T cell responses to AZD1222 COVID-19 vaccine. Study summary: Samples with a second dose at about 4 or about 12 weeks were pooled together.

Study outcomes and limitations: Two doses of AZD1222 preceded a rise in Spike-specific TCR breadth and depth.

This receptor was taken from an adult in good health. This specimen was peripheral blood, taken on day 0 of AZD1222 vaccination. The chain employs TRBV7-2 and TRBJ1-2; D is ambiguous. The chain's CDR3 is CASSLVARTYGYTF. In nucleotides, the CDR3 is TGTGCCAGCAGCTTAGTGGCCAGGACCTATGGCTACACCTTC.